This T cell receptor beta chain was recorded in a study of T cell responses to AZD1222 COVID-19 vaccine. General observations from the study: At baseline, just a handful of AZD1222 recipients tested seropositive. With dominance at 160-218 and 743-854, vaccine-associated CD4 TCRs spanned spike. Close to half of spike-specific TCRs reportedly recognize unmutated variant regions. The breadth and depth of Spike-specific TCRs increased once two AZD1222 doses had been given.

Trimming took 0 bases from V and 11 from J; bases not matched to a gene: 15. Germline V lookup: CDR1 GTSNPN, CDR2 SVGIG (reference sequence). The CDR3 consists of 16 residues. As for this clone: What it binds is not known.

Profiling relied on immunoSEQ multiplex PCR, and the TCRdb table lists in-frame clones only, not all of them. Here the sample spans 50,000 to 70,000 clones, 86% being singletons. The TCR originated in an adult who received the AZD1222 COVID-19 vaccine. Sequenced material: peripheral blood, taken 28 days after the second AZD1222 dose. The chain uses TRBV30 and TRBJ2-3, with 9 bases aligning to TRBD2. DNA of the CDR3: TGTGCCTGGAGTGTAATAAGCGGGGGGACCAGGAGGGGGCAGTATTTT. This encodes CAWSVISGGTRRGQYF.